This T cell receptor (beta chain) originates from a study of control samples from healthy donors and cancer patients. Germline loops: CDR1 GTSNPN, CDR2 SVGIG (reference sequence). The CDR3 covers 15 residues. V lost 0 bases and J 6 bases, leaving 18 bases between the germline ends. Profiled with immunoSEQ multiplex PCR; TCRdb holds only in-frame clones, not every one. This table has about 130,000 clones, 85% to 95% appearing once. The receptor's source is a man older than 75 with head and neck cancer. The rearrangement joins TRBV30 to TRBJ2-7; D is uncertain. The sequencing input was PBMCs. CDR3 DNA: TGTGCCTGGAGTGTATTGGGCCAGGTCTTGGGCGAGCAGTACTTC. Protein: CAWSVLGQVLGEQYF. Full variable domain (missing parts from reference TRBV30 and TRBJ2-7): SQTIHQWPATLVQPVGSPLSLECTVEGTSNPNLYWYRQAAGRGLQLLFYSVGIGQISSEVPQNLSASRPQDRQFILSSKKLLLSDSGFYLCAWSVLGQVLGEQYFGPGTRLTVT.